The clone carrying this T cell receptor beta chain is a singleton in its sample. Its antigen is undetermined. Data came from immunoSEQ multiplex PCR; TCRdb stores just in-frame clones and leaves some out. The sample lists approximately 21,000 clones, 70% to 80% seen once, with 3% to 3.5% in the top ten. The data derive from a study of tumor-infiltrating lymphocytes in localized non-small cell lung cancer. Study conclusions and caveats: IM1 and IM2 tumors showed no difference in T-cell fraction. Only some patients had TCR sequencing, depending on available tissue.

The J segment lost 7 bases and the V segment lost 2 bases, leaving 5 bases of the junction unmatched. The CDR3 has 14 amino acids. Germline CDR1 reads SGHDT; CDR2 reads YYEEEE. The rearrangement uses TRBV5-6 and TRBJ2-7; TRBD1 agrees at 11 bases. This TCR derives from a human donor with non-small cell lung cancer. The sequenced material came from lung tumor tissue. CDR3 bases: TGTGCCAGCAGCTTAGGACAGGGGGCGCGTGAGCAGTACTTC. Residues: CASSLGQGAREQYF.